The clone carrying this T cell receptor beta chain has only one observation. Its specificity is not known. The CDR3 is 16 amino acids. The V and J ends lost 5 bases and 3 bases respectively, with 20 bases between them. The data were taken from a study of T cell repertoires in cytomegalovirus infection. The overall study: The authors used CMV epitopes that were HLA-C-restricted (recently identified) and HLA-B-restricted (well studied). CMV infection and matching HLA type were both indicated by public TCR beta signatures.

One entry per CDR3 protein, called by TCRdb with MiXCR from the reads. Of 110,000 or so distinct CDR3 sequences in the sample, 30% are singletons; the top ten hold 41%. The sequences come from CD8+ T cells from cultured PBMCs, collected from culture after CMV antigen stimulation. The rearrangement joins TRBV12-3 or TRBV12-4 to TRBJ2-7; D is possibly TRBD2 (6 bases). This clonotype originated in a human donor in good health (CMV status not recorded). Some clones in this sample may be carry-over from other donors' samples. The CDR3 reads CASSPRVVAEDYEQYF. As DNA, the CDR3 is TGTGCCAGCAGTCCCAGGGTGGTAGCGGAGGACTACGAGCAGTACTTC.